A selection of T cell receptor beta chains follows, all from one sample in a study of OX40 agonist ivuxolimab in advanced cancers. Sequencing used immunoSEQ multiplex PCR; TCRdb keeps in-frame clones, though not all of them. Of tens of thousands of clones listed, 88% are singletons. This specimen consisted of CD4+ or CD8+ T cells sorted from blood, obtained in a trial of the OX40 agonist ivuxolimab. Source of these receptors: an adult with an advanced solid tumor such as melanoma, head and neck, liver or kidney cancer. Both conserved end residues are part of each CDR3. A D gene is named only where the DNA matches it firmly. A clone size is listed for some rows: how often the clone was seen (once, few, many), or a class if it is expanded.

clone size	D gene	J gene	V gene	CDR3 DNA	CDR3 protein
.	TRBD1	TRBJ1-5	TRBV5-1	TGCGCCAGCAGCTTGGGACAGGGGCAGCCCCAGCATTTT	CASSLGQGQPQHF
.	TRBD1	TRBJ1-3	TRBV4-3	TGCGCCAGCAGCCAAGAACAGGGGATTTCAGGAAACACCATATATTTT	CASSQEQGISGNTIYF
.	TRBD1	TRBJ2-7	TRBV5-6	TGTGCCAGCAGCTTCGACAGGGACTCCTACGAGCAGTACTTC	CASSFDRDSYEQYF
.	.	TRBJ2-3	TRBV2	TGTGCCAGCAGGGCCCAAGCTCTCCGCACAGATACGCAGTATTTT	CASRAQALRTDTQYF
.	.	TRBJ1-2	TRBV30	TGTGCCTGGAGGATCCCTTCCCCAGGGGAGAACTATGGCTACACCTTC	CAWRIPSPGENYGYTF
.	TRBD1	TRBJ2-3	TRBV2	TGTGCCGGAGACAGGGGGCTGCTCACAGATACGCAGTATTTT	CAGDRGLLTDTQYF
.	TRBD1	TRBJ1-5	TRBV6-6	TGTGCCAGCAGCCCCCAGGGGGCGCTGGGTCAGCCCCAGCATTTT	CASSPQGALGQPQHF
.	.	TRBJ1-1	TRBV6-5	TGTGCCAGCAGTTACTCGAACGGGGTTGGCACTGAAGCTTTCTTT	CASSYSNGVGTEAFF
.	TRBD1	TRBJ2-1	TRBV5-1	TGCGCCAGCAAAGGGGACAGGGAAAATGAGCAGTTCTTC	CASKGDRENEQFF
.	TRBD1	TRBJ2-7	TRBV30	TGTGCCTGGAGTTATACAGGGGCCTACGAGCAGTACTTC	CAWSYTGAYEQYF
.	.	TRBJ1-1	TRBV6-1	TGTGCCAGCAGTGATGCGTGGGGGGTGAGCGTTGCTTTCTTT	CASSDAWGVSVAFF
once	.	TRBJ1-2	TRBV5-5	TGTGCCAGCAGCTTGGAGTTGCCGGGCTATGGCTACACCTTC	CASSLELPGYGYTF
.	.	TRBJ1-1	TRBV21-1	TGTGCCAGCAGCAAAGTGTCGGGTCGCAAACGGGACAGGGGGCCGAACACTGAAGCTTTCTTT	CASSKVSGRKRDRGPNTEAFF
once	.	TRBJ2-5	TRBV19	TGTGCCAGTAGCGAAAGACAGGTGTACCAAGAGACCCAGTACTTC	CASSERQVYQETQYF
once	TRBD2	TRBJ2-5	TRBV15	TGTGCCACCAGCAGAGAAAAAATCCGGGGGGATACGAGAGAGACCCAGTACTTC	CATSREKIRGDTRETQYF
.	.	TRBJ2-5	TRBV5-1	TGCGCCAGCAGCCCCGGCGAGACCCAGTACTTC	CASSPGETQYF
.	TRBD1	TRBJ1-3	TRBV28	TGTGCCAGCAGTGGCCCACAGGGGGCGCGTGGAAACACCATATATTTT	CASSGPQGARGNTIYF
.	.	TRBJ2-5	TRBV7-2	TGTGCCAGCAGCCCCCTGAATGGGGGACGAGAGACCCAGTACTTC	CASSPLNGGRETQYF
.	.	TRBJ1-1	TRBV21-1	TGTGCCATTAGAAGGGGGATCACTGAAGCTTTCTTT	CAIRRGITEAFF
few	TRBD2	TRBJ2-3	TRBV2	TGTGCCAGCAGGGAAAGACAGGGCGCTAGCGGGGGGGCTCGCACAGATACGCAGTATTTT	CASRERQGASGGARTDTQYF
few	.	TRBJ2-2	TRBV7-3	TGTGCCAGCAGCTCAGAGGGCCCCGGGGAGCTGTTTTTT	CASSSEGPGELFF
few	.	TRBJ1-2	TRBV4-3	TGCGCCAGCAGCCAACCCCCCCGTCGGGGCGGCTATTATGGCTACACCTTC	CASSQPPRRGGYYGYTF
.	.	TRBJ1-6	TRBV27	TGTGCCAGCAGTTTAGCCGGGACATTCGGCGGGGTTCCCCTCCACTTT	CASSLAGTFGGVPLHF
.	.	TRBJ2-1	TRBV7-9	TGTGCCAGCAGCCCCGCGGGGAATGAGCAGTTCTTC	CASSPAGNEQFF
once	.	TRBJ2-7	TRBV27	TGTGCCAGCAGTTTATCCCCCCAAGCTACCTACGAGCAGTACTTC	CASSLSPQATYEQYF
.	TRBD2	TRBJ2-7	TRBV29-1	TGCAGCACCTGGGACCGGGGGGTCTCCGAGCAGTACTTC	CSTWDRGVSEQYF
.	.	TRBJ1-2	TRBV6-5	TGTGCCAGCACCGCGCGTGAAGGGGGATTCTATGGCTACACCTTC	CASTAREGGFYGYTF
.	TRBD2	TRBJ2-7	TRBV27	TGTGCCAGCAAAGGAAGCGGGAGCCTCGAGCAGTACTTC	CASKGSGSLEQYF
.	.	TRBJ2-5	TRBV7-2	TGTGCCAGCAGCCCGACACCGACACAGTGGGAGACCCAGTACTTC	CASSPTPTQWETQYF
.	.	TRBJ2-1	TRBV6-1	TGTGCCAGCAACCCAGGTGCCAGCTCCTACAATGAGCAGTTCTTC	CASNPGASSYNEQFF
.	.	TRBJ2-5	TRBV7-3	TGTGCCAGCAGCCGGGCGGTCCAAGAGACCCAGTACTTC	CASSRAVQETQYF
.	TRBD2	TRBJ2-1	TRBV9	TGTGCCAGCAGCGTGGAAGCGGGAGGTAATGAGCAGTTCTTC	CASSVEAGGNEQFF
.	.	TRBJ2-2	TRBV5-1	TGCGCCAGCAGCGAACAGGGTAACACCGGGGAGCTGTTTTTT	CASSEQGNTGELFF
.	.	TRBJ1-1	TRBV5-6	TGTGCCAGCAGCGAGGAGGGCCGCCTGAACACTGAAGCTTTCTTT	CASSEEGRLNTEAFF
.	TRBD1	TRBJ2-2	TRBV7-2	TGTGCCAGCAGTACGGACAGGGGAGTGTTCGGGGAGCTGTTTTTT	CASSTDRGVFGELFF
.	.	TRBJ2-3	TRBV7-3	TGTGCCAGCAGCTTACTGGATAGCACAGATACGCAGTATTTT	CASSLLDSTDTQYF
.	.	TRBJ1-5	TRBV19	TGTGCCAGTAGTATTAACCCATCCCGGACTAGCAATCAGCCCCAGCATTTT	CASSINPSRTSNQPQHF
.	TRBD1	TRBJ2-3	TRBV7-2	TGTGCCAGCAGCCCTGGACAGGCCCTGAGAGATACGCAGTATTTT	CASSPGQALRDTQYF
.	.	TRBJ1-1	TRBV2	TGTGCCAGCAGACAGACATACGTCACTGAAGCTTCCTTT	CASRQTYVTEASF
.	.	TRBJ2-7	TRBV7-9	TGTGCCAGCAGCTTAGGGGAACCCTACGAGCAGTACTTC	CASSLGEPYEQYF
.	TRBD2	TRBJ2-2	TRBV13	TGTGCCAGCACCCGACTAGCCCGAACCGGGGAGCTGTTTTTT	CASTRLARTGELFF
.	TRBD1	TRBJ2-1	TRBV15	TGTGCCACCAGCTCCTTGACAGGGGGCAATGAGCAGTTCTTC	CATSSLTGGNEQFF
.	.	TRBJ1-4	TRBV30	TGTGCCTGGAGTGGGTTGACAGCGAAGAATGAAAAACTGTTTTTT	CAWSGLTAKNEKLFF
.	TRBD2	TRBJ2-1	TRBV6-6	TGTGCCAGCAGTTTCCGGACTAGCGGACACAATGAGCAGTTCTTC	CASSFRTSGHNEQFF
.	TRBD2	TRBJ2-1	TRBV9	TGTGCCAGCAGCCTCCGCCGGGGGCGGGAGGGCCAATACAATGAGCAGTTCTTC	CASSLRRGREGQYNEQFF